This TCR beta chain originates from a study of cytomegalovirus exposure and HLA in healthy donors. Study context: A previous analysis identified more than 100 million unique TCR beta sequences derived from some 200 million T cells. Drawn from HLA-typed donors, around 85 million unique TCRs were held in an early data release.

The study, taken as a whole, reports: There were reportedly fewer N-insertions in an Asian-associated ancestry cluster than the roughly 700-donor mean, in a later analysis. A missense variant in DCLRE1C was later tied to TCR beta V- and J-gene trimming.

In the PCR, 60 Vbeta and 13 Jbeta primers were used. Libraries were prepared by immunoSEQ multiplex PCR; TCRdb keeps only in-frame clonotypes and omits some of them. The sample lists 90,000 to 100,000 clones, roughly 76% occurring once. As for this clone: Its antigen remains unidentified.

Germline-derived CDR1 and CDR2 are SQVTM and ANQGSEA. This CDR3 has 11 amino acids. The V end was cut by 8 bases, the J end by 0 bases, with 7 bases between. The source of this sequence is a woman aged 55-70 years in good health and CMV-seropositive. The sample consisted of PBMCs. The V and J genes are TRBV29-1 and TRBJ2-5; D possibly corresponds to TRBD2 (5 bases). Here the CDR3 reads CSLANQETQYF. The DNA of the CDR3 is TGCAGCCTAGCTAACCAAGAGACCCAGTACTTC. The full variable domain, its missing parts supplied by reference TRBV29-1 and TRBJ2-5, is SAVISQKPSRDICQRGTSLTIQCQVDSQVTMMFWYRQQPGQSLTLIATANQGSEATYESGFVIDKFPISRPNLTFSTLTVSNMSPEDSSIYLCSLANQETQYFGPGTRLLVL.